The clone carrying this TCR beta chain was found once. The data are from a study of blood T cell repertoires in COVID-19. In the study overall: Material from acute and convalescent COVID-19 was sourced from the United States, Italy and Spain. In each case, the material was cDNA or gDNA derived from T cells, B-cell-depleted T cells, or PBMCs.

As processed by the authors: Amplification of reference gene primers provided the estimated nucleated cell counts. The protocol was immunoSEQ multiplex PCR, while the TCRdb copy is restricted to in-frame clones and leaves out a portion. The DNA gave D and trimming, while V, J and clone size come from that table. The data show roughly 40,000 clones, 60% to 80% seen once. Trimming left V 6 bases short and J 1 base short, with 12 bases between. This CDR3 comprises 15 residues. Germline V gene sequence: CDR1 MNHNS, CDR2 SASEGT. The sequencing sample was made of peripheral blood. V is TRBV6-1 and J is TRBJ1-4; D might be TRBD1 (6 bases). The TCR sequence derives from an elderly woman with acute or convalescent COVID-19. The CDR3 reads CASSSGGRTNEKLFF. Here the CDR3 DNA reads TGTGCCAGCAGCTCGGGGGGGCGAACTAATGAAAAACTGTTTTTT.